This TCR beta chain is from a study of T cell changes during pregnancy in multiple sclerosis. Produced via immunoSEQ multiplex PCR; TCRdb's table is partial and in-frame only. The data show tens of thousands of clones, approximately 95% seen once. The CDR3 has 16 amino acids. In germline, CDR1 is SGHAT, CDR2 FQNNGV. The ends were cut back, 5 bases at V and 4 bases at J, with 19 bases in the middle. This clonotype was sampled from a female donor in good health, enrolled as a control in a pregnancy study. Here the sequenced sample was peripheral blood, taken in the second trimester of pregnancy. The chain has TRBV11-2 and TRBJ2-3, with D perhaps matching TRBD2 (6 bases). The DNA of the CDR3 is TGTGCCAGCAGCCCCCACGGCGGGATCAGAGCAGATACGCAGTATTTT. Translating it yields CASSPHGGIRADTQYF.